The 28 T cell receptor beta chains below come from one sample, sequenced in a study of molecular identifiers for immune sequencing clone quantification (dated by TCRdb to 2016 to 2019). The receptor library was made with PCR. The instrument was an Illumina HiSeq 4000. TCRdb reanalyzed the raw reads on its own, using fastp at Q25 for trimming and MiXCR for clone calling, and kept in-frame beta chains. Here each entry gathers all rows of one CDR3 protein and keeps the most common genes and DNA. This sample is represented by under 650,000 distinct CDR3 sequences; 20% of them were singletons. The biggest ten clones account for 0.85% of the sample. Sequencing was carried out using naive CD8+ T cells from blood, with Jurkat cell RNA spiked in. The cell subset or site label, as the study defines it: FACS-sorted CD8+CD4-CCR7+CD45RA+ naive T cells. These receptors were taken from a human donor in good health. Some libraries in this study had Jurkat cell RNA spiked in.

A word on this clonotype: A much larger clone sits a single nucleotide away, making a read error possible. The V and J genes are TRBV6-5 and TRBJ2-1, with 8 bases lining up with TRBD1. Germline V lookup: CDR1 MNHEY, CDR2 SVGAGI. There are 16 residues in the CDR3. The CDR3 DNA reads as TGTACCAGCAGGCCCAGGGGGCGCGGGTCGCCGAATGAGCAGTTCTTC. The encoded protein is CTSRPRGRGSPNEQFF.

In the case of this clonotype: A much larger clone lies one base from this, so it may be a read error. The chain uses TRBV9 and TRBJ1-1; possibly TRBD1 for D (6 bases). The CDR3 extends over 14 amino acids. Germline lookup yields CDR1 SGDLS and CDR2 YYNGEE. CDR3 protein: CASSAGAGPTEASF. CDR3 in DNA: TGTGCCAGCAGCGCGGGGGCCGGGCCCACTGAAGCTTCCTTT.

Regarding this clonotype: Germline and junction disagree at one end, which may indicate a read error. CDR3 region: CAGSPTGDEQFF. The DNA for the CDR3 is TGCGCCGGCAGCCCCACAGGGGATGAGCAGTTCTTC. The genes are TRBV5-1 and TRBJ2-1, with 7 bases matching TRBD1. This CDR3 has 12 residues. Germline-derived CDR1 and CDR2 are SGHRS and YFSETQ.

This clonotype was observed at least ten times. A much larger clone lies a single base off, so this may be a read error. The CDR3 reads CASSYATDTQYF. The CDR3, as DNA: TGTGCCAGCAGTTACGCCACAGATACGCAGTATTTT. The rearrangement joins TRBV6-2 or TRBV6-3 to TRBJ2-3; no firm D call. Germline V gives CDR1 MNHEY, CDR2 SVGEGT. V dropped 2 bases and J dropped 2 bases, with 2 bases sitting between them. The CDR3 totals 12 residues.

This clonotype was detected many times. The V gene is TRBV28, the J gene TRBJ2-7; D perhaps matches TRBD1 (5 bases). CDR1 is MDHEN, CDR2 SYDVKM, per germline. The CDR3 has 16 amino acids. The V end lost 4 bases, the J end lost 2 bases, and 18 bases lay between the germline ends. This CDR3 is CASSSQDRTTAYEQYF. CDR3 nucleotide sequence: TGTGCCAGCAGTTCACAGGACCGAACGACCGCCTACGAGCAGTACTTC.

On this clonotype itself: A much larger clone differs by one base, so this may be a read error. CDR3 DNA sequence: TGTGCTACGAAAGTCTGGAACACTGAAGCTTTCTTT. This translates into CATKVWNTEAFF. The chain employs TRBV12-5 and TRBJ1-1; D gene ambiguous. Germline CDR1 and CDR2: LGHNT and FRNRAP. This CDR3 comprises 12 residues. V lost 10 bases to trimming and J lost 1 base, with 10 bases between them.

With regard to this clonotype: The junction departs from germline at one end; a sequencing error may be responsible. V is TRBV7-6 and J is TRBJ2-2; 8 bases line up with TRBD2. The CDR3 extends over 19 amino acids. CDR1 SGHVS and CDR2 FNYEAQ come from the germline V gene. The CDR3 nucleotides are TGTGCCAGCAGCTTAGTTCGGGTAGCGGGGAACTCGAACACCGGGGGGCTGTTTTTT. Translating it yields CASSLVRVAGNSNTGGLFF.

In nucleotides, the CDR3 is TGTGCCAGCAGCCAAGGGATTCCCGGGCAGGGGGGGAATCAGCCCCAGCATTTT. It is translated as CASSQGIPGQGGNQPQHF. This chain joins TRBV4-2 and TRBJ1-5; 7 bases fit TRBD1. Germline CDR1 is LGHNA and CDR2 is YNFKEQ. The CDR3 has 18 amino acids. V shed 1 base and J 4 bases; nucleotides not matched to a gene: 13.

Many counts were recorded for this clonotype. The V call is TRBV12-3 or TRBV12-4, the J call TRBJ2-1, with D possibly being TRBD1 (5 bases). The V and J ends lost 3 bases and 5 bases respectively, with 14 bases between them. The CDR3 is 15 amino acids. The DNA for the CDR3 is TGTGCCAGCAGTTTCAGACTTTCAGGGAACAATGAGCAGTTCTTC. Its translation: CASSFRLSGNNEQFF.

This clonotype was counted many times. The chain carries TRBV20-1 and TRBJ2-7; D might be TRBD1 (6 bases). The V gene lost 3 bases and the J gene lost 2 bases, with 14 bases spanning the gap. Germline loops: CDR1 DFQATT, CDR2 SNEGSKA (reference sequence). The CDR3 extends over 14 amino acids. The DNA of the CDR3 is TGCAGTGCTAGGAACCGGGACATTCCCTACGAGCAGTACTTC. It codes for CSARNRDIPYEQYF.

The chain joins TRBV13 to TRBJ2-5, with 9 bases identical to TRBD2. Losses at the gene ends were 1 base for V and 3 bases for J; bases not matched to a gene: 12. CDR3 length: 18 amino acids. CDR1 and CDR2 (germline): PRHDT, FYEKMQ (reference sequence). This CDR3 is CASSLVPGAGGREETQYF. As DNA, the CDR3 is TGTGCCAGCAGCTTAGTGCCTGGCGCGGGGGGGAGGGAAGAGACCCAGTACTTC.

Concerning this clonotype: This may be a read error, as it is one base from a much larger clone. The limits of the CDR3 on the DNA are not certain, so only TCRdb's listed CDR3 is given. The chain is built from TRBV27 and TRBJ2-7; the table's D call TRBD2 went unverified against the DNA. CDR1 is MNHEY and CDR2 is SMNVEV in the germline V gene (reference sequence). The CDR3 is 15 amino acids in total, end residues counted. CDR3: CASRGVGLGNYEQCF.

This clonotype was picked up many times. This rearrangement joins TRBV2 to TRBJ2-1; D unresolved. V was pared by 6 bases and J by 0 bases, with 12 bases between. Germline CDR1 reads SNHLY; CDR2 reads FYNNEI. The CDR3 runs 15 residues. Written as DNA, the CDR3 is TGTGCCAGCAGGACGGACGGCAGCTCCTACAATGAGCAGTTCTTC. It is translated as CASRTDGSSYNEQFF.

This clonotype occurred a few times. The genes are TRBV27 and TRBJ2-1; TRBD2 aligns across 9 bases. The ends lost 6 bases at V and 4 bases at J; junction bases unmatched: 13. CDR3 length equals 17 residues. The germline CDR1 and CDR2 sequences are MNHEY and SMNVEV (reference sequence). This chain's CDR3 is CASSVGAAGGRYNEQFF. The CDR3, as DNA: TGTGCCAGCAGCGTAGGAGCGGCGGGGGGGCGGTACAATGAGCAGTTCTTC.

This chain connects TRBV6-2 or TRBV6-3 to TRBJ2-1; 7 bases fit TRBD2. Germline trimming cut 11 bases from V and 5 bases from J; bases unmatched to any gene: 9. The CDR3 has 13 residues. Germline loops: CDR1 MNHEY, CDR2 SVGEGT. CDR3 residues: CAYGRGVNNEQFF. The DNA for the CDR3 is TGTGCCTATGGCCGGGGGGTCAACAATGAGCAGTTCTTC.

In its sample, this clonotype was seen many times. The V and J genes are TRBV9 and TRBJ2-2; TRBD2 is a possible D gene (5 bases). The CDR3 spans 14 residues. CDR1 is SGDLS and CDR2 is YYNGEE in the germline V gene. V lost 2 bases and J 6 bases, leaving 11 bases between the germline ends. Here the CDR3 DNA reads TGTGCCAGCAGCGTTTGGGAGATTGCCGGGGAGCTGTTTTTT. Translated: CASSVWEIAGELFF.

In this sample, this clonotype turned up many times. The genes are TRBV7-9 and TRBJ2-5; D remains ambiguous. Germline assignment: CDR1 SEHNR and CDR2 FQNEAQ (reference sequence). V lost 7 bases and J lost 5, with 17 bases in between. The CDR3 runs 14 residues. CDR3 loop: CASTLQAVEETQYF. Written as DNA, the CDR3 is TGTGCCAGCACACTGCAGGCGGTGGAGGAGACCCAGTACTTC. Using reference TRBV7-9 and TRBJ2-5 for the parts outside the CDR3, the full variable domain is DTGVSQNPRHKITKRGQNVTFRCDPISEHNRLYWYRQTLGQGPEFLTYFQNEAQLEKSRLLSDRFSAERPKGSFSTLEIQRTEQGDSAMYLCASTLQAVEETQYFGPGTRLLVL.

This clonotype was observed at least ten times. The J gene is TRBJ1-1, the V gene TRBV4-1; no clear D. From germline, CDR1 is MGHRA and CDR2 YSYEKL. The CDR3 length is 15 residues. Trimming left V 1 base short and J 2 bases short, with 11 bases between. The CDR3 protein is CASSQAKTANTEAFF. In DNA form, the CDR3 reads TGCGCCAGCAGCCAAGCGAAGACGGCAAACACTGAAGCTTTCTTT.

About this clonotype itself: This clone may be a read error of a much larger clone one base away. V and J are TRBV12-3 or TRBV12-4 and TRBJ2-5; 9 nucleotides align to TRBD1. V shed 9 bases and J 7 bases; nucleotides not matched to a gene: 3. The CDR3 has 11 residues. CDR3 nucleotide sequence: TGTGCCAGGGACAGGGGAACGACCCAGTACTTC. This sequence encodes CARDRGTTQYF.

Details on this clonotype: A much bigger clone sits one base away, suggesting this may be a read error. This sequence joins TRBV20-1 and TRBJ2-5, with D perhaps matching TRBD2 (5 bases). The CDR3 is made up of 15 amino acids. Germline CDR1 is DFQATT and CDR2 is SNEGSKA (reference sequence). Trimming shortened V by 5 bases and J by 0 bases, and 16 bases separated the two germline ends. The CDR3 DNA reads TGCAGTGCTGTGGACGGGCGCGGGTACCAAGAGACCCAGTACTTC. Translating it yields CSAVDGRGYQETQYF.

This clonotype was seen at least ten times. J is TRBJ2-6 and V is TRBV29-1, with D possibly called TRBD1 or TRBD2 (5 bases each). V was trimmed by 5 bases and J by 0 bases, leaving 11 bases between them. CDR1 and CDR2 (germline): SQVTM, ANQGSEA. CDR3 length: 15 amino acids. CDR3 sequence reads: CSVIGAYSGANVLTF. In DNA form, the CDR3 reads TGCAGCGTTATCGGGGCTTACTCTGGGGCCAACGTCCTGACTTTC.

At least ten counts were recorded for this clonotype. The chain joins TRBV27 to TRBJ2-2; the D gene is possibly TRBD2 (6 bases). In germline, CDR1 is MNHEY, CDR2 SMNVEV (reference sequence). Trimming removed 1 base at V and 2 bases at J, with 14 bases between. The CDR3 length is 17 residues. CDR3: CASSLFSASANTGELFF. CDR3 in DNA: TGTGCCAGCAGTTTATTTAGTGCTAGCGCAAACACCGGGGAGCTGTTTTTT.

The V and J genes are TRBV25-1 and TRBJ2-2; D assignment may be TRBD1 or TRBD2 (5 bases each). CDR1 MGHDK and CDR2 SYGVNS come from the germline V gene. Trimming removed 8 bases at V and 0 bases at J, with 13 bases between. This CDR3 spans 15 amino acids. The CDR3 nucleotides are TGTGCCAGCGGGGCCCCTAGCACGAACACCGGGGAGCTGTTTTTT. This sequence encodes CASGAPSTNTGELFF.

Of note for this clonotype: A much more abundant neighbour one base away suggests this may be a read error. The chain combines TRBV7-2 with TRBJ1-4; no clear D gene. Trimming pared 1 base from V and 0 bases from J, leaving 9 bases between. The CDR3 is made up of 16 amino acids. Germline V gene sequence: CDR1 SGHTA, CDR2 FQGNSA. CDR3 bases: TGTGCCAGCAGCTTAGAGTTGGCACCAACTAATGAAAAACTGTTTTTT. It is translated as CASSLELAPTNEKLFF.

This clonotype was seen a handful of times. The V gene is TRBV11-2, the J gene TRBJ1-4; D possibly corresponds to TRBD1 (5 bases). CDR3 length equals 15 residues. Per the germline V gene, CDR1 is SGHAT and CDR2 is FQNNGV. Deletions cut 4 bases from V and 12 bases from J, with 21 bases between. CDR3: CASSSWAGTPKQLFF. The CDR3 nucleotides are TGTGCCAGCAGCTCCTGGGCGGGGACTCCCAAGCAACTGTTTTTT. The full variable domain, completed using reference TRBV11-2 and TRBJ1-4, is EAGVAQSPRYKIIEKRQSVAFWCNPISGHATLYWYQQILGQGPKLLIQFQNNGVVDDSQLPKDRFSAERLKGVDSTLKIQPAKLEDSAVYLCASSSWAGTPKQLFFGSGTQLSVL.

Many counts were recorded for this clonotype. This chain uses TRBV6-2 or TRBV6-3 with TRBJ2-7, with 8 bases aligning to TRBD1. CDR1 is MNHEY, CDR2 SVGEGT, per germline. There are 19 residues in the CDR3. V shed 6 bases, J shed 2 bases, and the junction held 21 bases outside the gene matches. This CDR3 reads CASSDNPSERQGRTYEQYF. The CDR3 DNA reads TGTGCCAGCAGCGATAACCCTTCCGAAAGACAGGGGCGCACCTACGAGCAGTACTTC.

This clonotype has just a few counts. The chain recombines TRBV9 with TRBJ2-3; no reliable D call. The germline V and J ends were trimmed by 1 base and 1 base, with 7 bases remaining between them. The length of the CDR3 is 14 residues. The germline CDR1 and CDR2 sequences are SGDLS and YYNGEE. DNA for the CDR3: TGTGCCAGCAGCGTATGGGGTGGCACAGATACGCAGTATTTT. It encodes CASSVWGGTDTQYF.

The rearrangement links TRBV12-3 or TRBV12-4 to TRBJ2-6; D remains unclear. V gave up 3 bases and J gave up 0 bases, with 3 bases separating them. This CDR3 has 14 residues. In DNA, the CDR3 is TGTGCCAGCAGTTTGCGCTCTGGGGCCAACGTCCTGACTTTC. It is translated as CASSLRSGANVLTF.